Listed here is a single TCR beta chain. Which antigen it targets is not known. Per-base qualities were not stored, and no clone one base away is much larger. The sample is drawn from a study of T cell clonotyping in hematopoietic cell transplantation (dated by TCRdb to about 2021). Turning to the overall study: Pretransplant recipient samples were obtained after cytoreduction. A total of 135 blood samples were collected in the study from 35 to 45 consecutive transplant recipients and their related donors. Recruitment of patients ran from late 2015 to early 2017, and follow-up continued until late 2020 or until death. Overall results and qualifications from the work: Just a small fraction of recipient repertoires overlapped with donor repertoires, and more than 95% appeared de novo at the given depth. Inverse Simpson Index values from donors and from recipients before transplant predicted broader TCR repertoire diversity after transplant. The sample size was limited, and because cells were not sorted, the contributions of CD4 and CD8 repertoires could not be separated. After transplant, TCR diversity in recipients dropped, and pathologically expanded clonotypes climbed progressively between day 30 and day 180.

The CDR3 starts with the cysteine, ends with the phenylalanine, and has 13 residues. Solely the CDR3 DNA is kept, with 39 bases framed from the first base. V ends up 9 bases short and J 4 bases short, with an unmatched junction base count of 8. CDR1 is given as ENHRY and CDR2 as SYGVKD, both from the germline V gene. TCR beta CDR3 regions were amplified from genomic DNA with the immunoSEQ assay, a bias-controlled multiplex PCR using V- and J-specific primers. In a second PCR step, a proprietary barcode and Illumina adapter sequences were attached to the CDR3 amplicons. An Illumina MiSeq instrument was used to sequence the CDR3 libraries. The study's own analysis went as follows. immunoSEQ Analyzer 3.0 was used for export and quality control, with R Bioconductor and Immunarch used for downstream analyses. Only productive rearrangements in the normalized downsampled data set were used to calculate repertoire metrics. In the normalized cohort, a clonotype counted as pathologically expanded if the clonotype was larger than 5 templates. Repertoire diversity was measured with the Inverse Simpson Index. CMV-specificity analyses were carried out on the non-normalized data set to capture all clonotypes. TCRdb took over this immuneACCESS table, retaining in-frame rearrangements with V and J assigned. Such tables are incomplete; in checked studies, under half of the missing clones stem from an unresolved V gene, and the remainder is unexplained. That table is the source of V, J and clone size, and D and trimming were worked out from the DNA. This sample is represented by about 16,000 clones; 90% to 95% of them were singletons. The ten largest clonotypes hold 1.8% of the sample.

Reading the label with the study, this specimen's time point is: recipient sample about 28 days before transplant, after cytoreduction. Blood from recipients was drawn roughly 28 days before transplant, then again at days 30, 100 and 180 after transplant. Nuclei Lysis Solution was used to extract genomic DNA from fresh or cryopreserved unfractionated peripheral blood mononuclear cells. Sequences were derived from peripheral blood mononuclear cells, sampled before stem cell transplant. Here the chain combines TRBV10-3 and TRBJ1-1; the junction holds 7 bases that match TRBD1. This clonotype was obtained from a young man with biphenotypic leukemia. Some clones in this sample may be carry-over from other donors' samples. The base sequence is TGTGCCATGGGGGACAGCTCTACCACTGAAGCTTTCTTT. This sequence encodes CAMGDSSTTEAFF.